This T cell receptor beta chain was documented in a study of cytomegalovirus exposure and HLA in healthy donors. Study-wide points: As confirmed in vitro, a few CMV-associated chains were specific for CMV antigens. Later findings reportedly placed an Asian-associated ancestry cluster below the approximately 650-donor mean for N-insertions. Presence/absence comparisons presumed near-even sequencing depth among donors. Most sequenced TCRs were rare (though some public TCRs occurred in many donors).

PCR used 60 Vbeta primers and 13 Jbeta primers. The table came from immunoSEQ multiplex PCR; TCRdb's copy has only in-frame clones and leaves some out. The sample has roughly 180,000 clones, around 80% seen once; the top ten hold about 1.5%. With regard to this clone: Its cognate antigen is unknown.

Germline loops: CDR1 MNHNS, CDR2 SASEGT. V lost 2 bases to trimming and J lost 2 bases, with 9 bases between them. The CDR3 consists of 14 residues. Sequencing input: PBMCs. This receptor was taken from a man between 18 and 29 years old in good health and CMV-seronegative. The genes are TRBV6-1 and TRBJ1-1; tentatively, D is TRBD1 (6 bases). The CDR3 loop is CASSERTENTEAFF. In DNA form, the CDR3 reads TGTGCCAGCAGTGAAAGGACAGAAAACACTGAAGCTTTCTTT.